Here is one T cell receptor (beta chain) with its context. The CDR3 has 16 residues. The germline CDR1 and CDR2 sequences are SGHTA and FQGTGA. J lost 8 bases, V lost 5 bases, and 13 bases had no gene match. The table came from immunoSEQ multiplex PCR; TCRdb's copy has only in-frame clones and leaves some out. This sample carries some 85,000 clones, around 94% of them seen once, and the ten largest clones take about 0.4%. This sample was included in a study of technical replicates of blood from four donors. The gene calls are TRBV7-3 and TRBJ2-3, with 10 bases fitting TRBD1. Sequenced material: T cells isolated from PBMCs. The receptor comes from a human donor in good health. CDR3 region: CASSQRPGTGVGTQYF. The CDR3 nucleotides are TGTGCCAGCAGCCAACGTCCCGGGACAGGGGTCGGTACGCAGTATTTT.